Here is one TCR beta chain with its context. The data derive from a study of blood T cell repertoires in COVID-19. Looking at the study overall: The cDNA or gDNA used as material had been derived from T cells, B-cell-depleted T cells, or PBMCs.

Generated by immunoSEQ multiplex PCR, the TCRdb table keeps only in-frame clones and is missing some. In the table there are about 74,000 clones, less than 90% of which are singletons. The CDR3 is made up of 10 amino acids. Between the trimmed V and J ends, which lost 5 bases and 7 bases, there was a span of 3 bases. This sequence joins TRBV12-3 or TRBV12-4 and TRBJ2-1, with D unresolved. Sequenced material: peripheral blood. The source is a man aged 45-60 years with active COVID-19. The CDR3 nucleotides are TGTGCCAGCAGTCATAATGAGCAGTTCTTC. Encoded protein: CASSHNEQFF.